The text below deals with one TCR beta chain. This entry comes from a study of blood T cell repertoires in COVID-19. Study-wide background: PBMCs, B-cell-depleted T cells, or T cells provided the cDNA or gDNA that made up the material.

Source study methods: Researchers report that nucleated cell counts were estimated from reference gene primer amplification. Sequenced by immunoSEQ multiplex PCR; TCRdb stores in-frame clones only, minus some. D and trimming come from the DNA, and the V and J calls and clone size come from that table. The repertoire holds roughly 200,000 clones, with roughly 89% as singletons. Cohorts were assigned according to the clinical history that participants reported. A PCR-confirmed or clinician-diagnosed COVID-19 case had contacted exposed participants within 2 weeks of entry. The V segment lost 0 bases and the J segment 3 bases; nucleotides outside the gene matches: 6. The CDR3 contains 16 residues. Germline lookup yields CDR1 SGHDT and CDR2 YYEEEE.

Sample: PBMCs or T cells enriched from blood (not recorded which). The clonotype originates from a woman aged 25 to 39 who had been exposed to COVID-19. The J gene is TRBJ2-5, the V gene TRBV5-6; 9 nucleotides align to TRBD1. For the CDR3, the DNA is TGTGCCAGCAGCTTGGGCCCCCGGGACAGGGAAGAGACCCAGTACTTC. It yields the protein CASSLGPRDREETQYF.